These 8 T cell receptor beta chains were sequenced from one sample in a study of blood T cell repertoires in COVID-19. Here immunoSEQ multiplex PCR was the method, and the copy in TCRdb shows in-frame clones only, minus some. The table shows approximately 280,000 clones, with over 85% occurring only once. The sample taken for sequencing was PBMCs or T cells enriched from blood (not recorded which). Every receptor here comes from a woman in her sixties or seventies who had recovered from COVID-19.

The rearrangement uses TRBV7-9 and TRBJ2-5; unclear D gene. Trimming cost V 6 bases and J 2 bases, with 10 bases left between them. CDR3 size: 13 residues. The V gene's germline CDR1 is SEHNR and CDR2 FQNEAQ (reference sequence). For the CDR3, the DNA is TGTGCCAGCAGGCGCGTGGTTCAAGAGACCCAGTACTTC. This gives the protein CASRRVVQETQYF.

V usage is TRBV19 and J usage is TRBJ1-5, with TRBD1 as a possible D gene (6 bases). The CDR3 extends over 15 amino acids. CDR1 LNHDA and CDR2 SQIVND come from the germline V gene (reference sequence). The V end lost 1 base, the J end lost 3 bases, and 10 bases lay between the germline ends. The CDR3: CASSIGGLYNQPQHF. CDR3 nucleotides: TGTGCCAGTAGTATAGGGGGGCTTTACAATCAGCCCCAGCATTTT. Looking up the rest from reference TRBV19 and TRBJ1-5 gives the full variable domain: DGGITQSPKYLFRKEGQNVTLSCEQNLNHDAMYWYRQDPGQGLRLIYYSQIVNDFQKGDIAEGYSVSREKKESFPLTVTSAQKNPTAFYLCASSIGGLYNQPQHFGDGTRLSIL.

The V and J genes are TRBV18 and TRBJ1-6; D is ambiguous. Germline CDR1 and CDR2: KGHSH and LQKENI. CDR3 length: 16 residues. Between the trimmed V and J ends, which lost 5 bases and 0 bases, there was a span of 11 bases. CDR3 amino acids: CASSKAGSSYNSPLHF. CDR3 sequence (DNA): TGTGCCAGCTCAAAAGCAGGTAGCTCCTATAATTCACCCCTCCACTTT.

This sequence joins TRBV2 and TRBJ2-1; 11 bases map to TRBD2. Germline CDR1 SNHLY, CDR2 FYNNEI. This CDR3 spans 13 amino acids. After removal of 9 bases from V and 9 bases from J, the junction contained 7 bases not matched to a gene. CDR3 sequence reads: CARAGLADGEQFF. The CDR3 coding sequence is TGTGCCAGGGCGGGACTAGCGGACGGTGAGCAGTTCTTC.

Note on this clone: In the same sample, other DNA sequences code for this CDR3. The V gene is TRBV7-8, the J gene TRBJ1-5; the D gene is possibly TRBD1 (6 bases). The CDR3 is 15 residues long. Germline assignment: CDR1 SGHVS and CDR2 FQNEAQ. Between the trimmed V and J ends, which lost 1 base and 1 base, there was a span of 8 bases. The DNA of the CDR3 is TGTGCCAGCAGCTTAGGGGGGCAGAGCAATCAGCCCCAGCATTTT. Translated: CASSLGGQSNQPQHF.

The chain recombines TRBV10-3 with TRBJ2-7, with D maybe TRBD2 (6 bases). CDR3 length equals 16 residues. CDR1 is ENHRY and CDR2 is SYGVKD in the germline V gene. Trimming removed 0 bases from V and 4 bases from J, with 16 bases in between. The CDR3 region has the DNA TGTGCCATCAGTGAGTCTCATCAGGAGGGGCCTTACGAGCAGTACTTC. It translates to CAISESHQEGPYEQYF.

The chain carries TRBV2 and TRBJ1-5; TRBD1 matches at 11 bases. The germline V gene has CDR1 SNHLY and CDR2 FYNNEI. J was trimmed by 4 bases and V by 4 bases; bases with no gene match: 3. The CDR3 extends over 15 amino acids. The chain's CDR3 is CASSAGTGGNQPQHF. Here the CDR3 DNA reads TGTGCCAGCAGTGCGGGGACAGGGGGGAATCAGCCCCAGCATTTT.

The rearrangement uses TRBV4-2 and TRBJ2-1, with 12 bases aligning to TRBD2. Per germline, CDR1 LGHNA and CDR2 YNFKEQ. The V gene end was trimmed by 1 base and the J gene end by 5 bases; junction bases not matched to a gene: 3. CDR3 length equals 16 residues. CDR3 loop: CASSQVTSGGNNEQFF. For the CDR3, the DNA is TGTGCCAGCAGCCAAGTCACTAGCGGGGGGAACAATGAGCAGTTCTTC.